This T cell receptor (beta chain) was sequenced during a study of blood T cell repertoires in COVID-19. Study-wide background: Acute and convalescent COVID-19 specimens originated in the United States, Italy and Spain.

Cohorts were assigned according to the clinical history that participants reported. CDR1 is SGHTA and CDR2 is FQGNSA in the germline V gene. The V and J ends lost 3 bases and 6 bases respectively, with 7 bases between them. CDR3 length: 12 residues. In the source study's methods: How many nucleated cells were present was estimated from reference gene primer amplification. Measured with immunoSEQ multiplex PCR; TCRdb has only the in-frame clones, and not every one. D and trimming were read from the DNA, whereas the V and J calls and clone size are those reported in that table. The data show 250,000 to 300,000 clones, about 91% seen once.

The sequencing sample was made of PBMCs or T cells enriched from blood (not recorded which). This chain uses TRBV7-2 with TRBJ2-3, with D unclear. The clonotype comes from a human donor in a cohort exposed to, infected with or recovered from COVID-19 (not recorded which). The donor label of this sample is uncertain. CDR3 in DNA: TGTGCCAGCAGCTTTACCGGGGATACGCAGTATTTT. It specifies CASSFTGDTQYF. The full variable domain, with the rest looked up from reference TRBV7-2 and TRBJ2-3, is GAGVSQSPSNKVTEKGKDVELRCDPISGHTALYWYRQSLGQGLEFLIYFQGNSAPDKSGLPSDRFSAERTGGSVSTLTIQRTQQEDSAVYLCASSFTGDTQYFGPGTRLTVL.